Below, one T cell receptor beta chain is given with its context. V was clipped by 3 bases and J by 2 bases; unmatched bases: 3. Germline V gene sequence: CDR1 ENHRY, CDR2 SYGVKD. There are 15 residues in the CDR3. The record originates from a study of blood T cell repertoires in COVID-19. Overall study context: Acute-phase and convalescent COVID-19 samples originated in the United States, Italy and Spain. T cells, B-cell-depleted T cells, or PBMCs provided the cDNA or gDNA that served as material.

Per the study methods: Scientists estimated how many nucleated cells there were by amplifying reference gene primers. The data were produced by immunoSEQ multiplex PCR, yet TCRdb's version contains in-frame clones alone and is incomplete. Clonal size and the V and J genes are those of that table, whereas D and trimming came from the DNA. The sample carries 300,000 or so clones, roughly nine tenths recorded once. Seattle patient enrollment occurred during active infection, with longitudinal follow-up thereafter. The sequenced sample consisted of peripheral blood. The receptor was derived from a woman aged 30 to 39 with COVID-19, enrolled during active disease. The chain employs TRBV10-3 and TRBJ2-3, with 9 bases aligning to TRBD1. The CDR3 region has the DNA TGTGCCATCAGTGAAGGGACAGGGCTCACAGATACGCAGTATTTT. Residues: CAISEGTGLTDTQYF.